These 17 T cell receptor beta chains came from one sample sequenced in a study of CD8 T cells in ankylosing spondylitis. General study results and limits: Made up of about eight highly homologous variants, a TCR beta motif appeared characteristic of ankylosing spondylitis blood.

These receptors' targets are unknown. Via MiXCR, TCRdb re-called the 5' RACE reads, giving one row per CDR3 protein. The table records about 220,000 distinct CDR3 sequences, around 6.6% of them present only once. The source material was blood, either unsorted or a sorted T cell fraction (not recorded which). These receptors were taken from a male donor with ankylosing spondylitis.

The chain employs TRBV7-9 and TRBJ2-7, with 9 positions matching TRBD2. V lost 5 bases, J lost 5 bases, and 13 bases stayed unmatched. Germline CDR1 reads SEHNR; CDR2 reads FQNEAQ (reference sequence). There are 16 residues in the CDR3. The CDR3 loop reads CASSPSVASGDDEQYF. The DNA of the CDR3 is TGTGCCAGCAGCCCATCGGTAGCTAGCGGGGACGACGAGCAGTACTTC.

This clonotype was recorded at least ten times. The V and J genes are TRBV21-1 and TRBJ2-1; the table calls TRBD2, which could not be checked here. TRBV21-1 is deemed a pseudogene. The CDR3 runs 19 residues. Here the CDR3 reads CASSPPFTGTSGKGVEQFF. As DNA, the CDR3 is TGTGCCAGCAGCCCGCCCTTTACCGGGACTAGCGGGAAGGGCGTTGAGCAGTTCTTC.

The rearrangement uses TRBV7-8 and TRBJ2-7, with D perhaps matching TRBD1 or TRBD2 (5 bases each). The V gene lost 5 bases and the J gene lost 2 bases, with 10 bases spanning the gap. The CDR3 length is 13 residues. CDR1 and CDR2 from the germline V gene are SGHVS and FQNEAQ. DNA of the CDR3: TGTGCCAGCAGCGTGGGACGGCCCTACGAGCAGTACTTC. Encoded protein: CASSVGRPYEQYF.

This clonotype was counted ten times or more. The genes are TRBV29-1 and TRBJ1-2; TRBD1 matches 10 bases. Germline V gene sequence: CDR1 SQVTM, CDR2 ANQGSEA. The length of the CDR3 is 14 residues. The V segment lost 4 bases and the J segment 1 base; nucleotides outside the gene matches: 3. CDR3 residues: CSVGTGGFNYGYTF. CDR3 nucleotide sequence: TGCAGCGTTGGGACAGGGGGATTTAACTATGGCTACACCTTC.

The J gene is TRBJ2-2, the V gene TRBV19, with 9 bases aligning to TRBD2. After removal of 8 bases from V and 6 bases from J, the junction contained 16 bases not matched to a gene. The V gene's germline CDR1 is LNHDA and CDR2 SQIVND (reference sequence). CDR3 length: 17 residues. CDR3 region: CASDPGPKAGGSGELFF. As DNA, the CDR3 is TGTGCCAGTGACCCTGGGCCCAAAGCGGGAGGATCCGGGGAGCTGTTTTTT. Filled out from reference TRBV19 and TRBJ2-2, the complete variable domain reads DGGITQSPKYLFRKEGQNVTLSCEQNLNHDAMYWYRQDPGQGLRLIYYSQIVNDFQKGDIAEGYSVSREKKESFPLTVTSAQKNPTAFYLCASDPGPKAGGSGELFFGEGSRLTVL.

This clonotype was detected many times. The gene calls are TRBV7-9 and TRBJ1-1, with D perhaps TRBD1 (6 bases). Germline CDR1 SEHNR, CDR2 FQNEAQ (reference sequence). Trimming shortened V by 5 bases and J by 0 bases, and 13 bases separated the two germline ends. This CDR3 is 15 amino acids long. CDR3 loop: CASSIQTGLNTEAFF. DNA for the CDR3: TGTGCCAGCAGCATACAGACAGGCCTGAACACTGAAGCTTTCTTT.

This rearrangement joins TRBV20-1 to TRBJ2-1; D is ambiguous. This CDR3 is built from 13 residues. V dropped 3 bases and J dropped 4 bases, with 10 bases sitting between them. Germline V CDR1 and CDR2: DFQATT, SNEGSKA (reference sequence). CDR3 bases: TGCAGTGCTAGTGGCCAGAGATACAATGAGCAGTTCTTC. This encodes CSASGQRYNEQFF.

This clonotype was counted ten times or more. The chain recombines TRBV27 with TRBJ1-2, with D maybe TRBD1 (6 bases). The CDR3 sequence is 14 residues long. Germline CDR1 reads MNHEY; CDR2 reads SMNVEV (reference sequence). The germline V and J ends were trimmed by 6 bases and 0 bases, with 11 bases remaining between them. The CDR3 is CASRPTGSNYGYTF. In DNA, the CDR3 is TGTGCCAGCAGACCGACAGGATCTAACTATGGCTACACCTTC.

Many counts were recorded for this clonotype. The chain links TRBV11-2 to TRBJ2-7, with TRBD1 identical over 7 bases. Germline trimming cut 1 base from V and 2 bases from J; bases unmatched to any gene: 2. CDR1 is SGHAT, CDR2 FQNNGV, per germline. This CDR3 is 14 amino acids long. CDR3 loop: CASSLATGTYEQYF. The CDR3, as DNA: TGTGCCAGCAGCTTAGCGACAGGGACCTACGAGCAGTACTTC.

This clonotype came up a few times. The chain links TRBV11-2 to TRBJ2-6; a weak D match, TRBD1 (6 bases). CDR3 size: 15 residues. V was shortened by 5 bases and J by 1 base, with 9 bases between the two germline ends. Looked up from germline, CDR1 is SGHAT and CDR2 is FQNNGV. The CDR3 protein is CASSVQGSGANVLTF. The CDR3, as DNA: TGTGCCAGCAGCGTACAGGGTTCTGGGGCCAACGTCCTGACTTTC. The variable domain in full, completed from reference TRBV11-2 and TRBJ2-6, reads EAGVAQSPRYKIIEKRQSVAFWCNPISGHATLYWYQQILGQGPKLLIQFQNNGVVDDSQLPKDRFSAERLKGVDSTLKIQPAKLEDSAVYLCASSVQGSGANVLTFGAGSRLTVL.

This clonotype was counted ten times or more. Its ends do not fully match the called genes, so a read error is possible. The chain links TRBV6-5 to TRBJ2-2; a possible D gene is TRBD2 (5 bases). Germline lookup yields CDR1 MNHEY and CDR2 SVGAGI. The CDR3 is made up of 16 amino acids. The CDR3 nucleotides are TGTGCCAGCAGTTACCCCGGGGAAACGAAGACCGGGGAGCTGTTTTTT. As protein: CASSYPGETKTGELFF.

The chain employs TRBV4-3 and TRBJ2-1, with D perhaps matching TRBD2 (6 bases). V was pared by 4 bases and J by 3 bases, with 10 bases between. Germline values: CDR1 LGHNA, CDR2 YSLEER. The CDR3 extends over 14 amino acids. The CDR3, as DNA: TGCGCCAGCAGCCGCTACGGGAGCTACAATGAGCAGTTCTTC. This sequence encodes CASSRYGSYNEQFF.

This clonotype was counted between two and nine times. The CDR3: CASSFGSNQEAFF. The CDR3 coding sequence is TGTGCCAGCAGTTTTGGCAGCAACCAGGAAGCTTTCTTT. This sequence joins TRBV28 and TRBJ1-1; no firm D call. V lost 3 bases and J 8 bases, leaving 13 bases between the germline ends. CDR3 length: 13 residues. Per germline, CDR1 MDHEN and CDR2 SYDVKM.

This clonotype has just a few counts. The gene calls are TRBV12-5 and TRBJ2-2, with no clear D. The ends were cut back, 6 bases at V and 4 bases at J, with 9 bases in the middle. Per the germline V gene, CDR1 is LGHNT and CDR2 is FRNRAP. The CDR3 is 13 residues long. CDR3 nucleotides: TGTGCTAGTGGGGCGGACCTCACCGGGGAGCTGTTTTTT. It codes for CASGADLTGELFF. The variable domain in full, completed from reference TRBV12-5 and TRBJ2-2, reads DARVTQTPRHKVTEMGQEVTMRCQPILGHNTVFWYRQTMMQGLELLAYFRNRAPLDDSGMPKDRFSAEMPDATLATLKIQPSEPRDSAVYFCASGADLTGELFFGEGSRLTVL.

Many counts were recorded for this clonotype. V is TRBV27 and J is TRBJ2-2; D unresolved. Germline CDR1 is MNHEY and CDR2 is SMNVEV (reference sequence). The CDR3 runs 14 residues. Trimming pared 6 bases from V and 1 base from J, leaving 9 bases between. CDR3 region: CASSLRRNTGELFF. For the CDR3, the DNA is TGTGCCAGCAGCCTGAGGCGGAACACCGGGGAGCTGTTTTTT.

This clonotype was detected ten times or more. The chain uses TRBV7-3 and TRBJ1-2, with 8 nucleotides matching TRBD1. CDR3 length: 15 residues. Germline V lookup: CDR1 SGHTA, CDR2 FQGTGA. Trimming at V came to 5 bases and at J to 6 bases, leaving 11 bases not matched to a gene. The CDR3 spells CASSQSGTGSHGYTF. CDR3 DNA sequence: TGTGCCAGCAGCCAGTCCGGGACAGGATCTCATGGCTACACCTTC.

In this sample, this clonotype turned up many times. The genes are TRBV12-5 and TRBJ2-5; weak D call: TRBD1 (5 bases). Trimming took off 7 bases at V and 3 bases at J, with 12 bases between the two ends. Looked up from germline, CDR1 is LGHNT and CDR2 is FRNRAP. There are 13 residues in the CDR3. The CDR3 DNA follows: TGTGCTAGTGTTCCCGACAGTGAAGAGACCCAGTACTTC. The encoded protein is CASVPDSEETQYF. Together with reference TRBV12-5 and TRBJ2-5, the CDR3 gives the full variable domain: DARVTQTPRHKVTEMGQEVTMRCQPILGHNTVFWYRQTMMQGLELLAYFRNRAPLDDSGMPKDRFSAEMPDATLATLKIQPSEPRDSAVYFCASVPDSEETQYFGPGTRLLVL.